This TCR beta chain was recorded in a study of OX40 agonist ivuxolimab in advanced cancers. Autoimmune disease history or systemic immunosuppression excluded patients. Regarding the study as a whole: Antigens targeted by the expanded peripheral T cells were not determined. Fewer expanded clones were found on average in CD4+ than in CD8+ T cells. Clonal expansion was seen in CD4+ and CD8+ blood T cells by week 6 at 0.1 to 3.0 mg/kg.

In this sample, this clone turned up a few times. Antigen specificity is unknown. This CDR3 comprises 14 residues. Trimming shortened V by 6 bases and J by 4 bases, and 16 bases separated the two germline ends. Per the germline V gene, CDR1 is MNHEY and CDR2 is SMNVEV (reference sequence). Sequencing used immunoSEQ multiplex PCR; TCRdb keeps in-frame clones, though not all of them. The sample has tens of thousands of clones; roughly 90% are singletons. V and J are TRBV27 and TRBJ2-7; the D gene is possibly TRBD2 (6 bases). The sample here was CD4+ or CD8+ T cells sorted from blood, taken in a trial of the OX40 agonist ivuxolimab. This TCR derives from an adult with an advanced solid tumor such as melanoma, head and neck, liver or kidney cancer. The CDR3 DNA reads as TGTGCCAGCAGAGGGGCGGCGAGCGGGTACGAGCAGTACTTC. Protein product: CASRGAASGYEQYF.